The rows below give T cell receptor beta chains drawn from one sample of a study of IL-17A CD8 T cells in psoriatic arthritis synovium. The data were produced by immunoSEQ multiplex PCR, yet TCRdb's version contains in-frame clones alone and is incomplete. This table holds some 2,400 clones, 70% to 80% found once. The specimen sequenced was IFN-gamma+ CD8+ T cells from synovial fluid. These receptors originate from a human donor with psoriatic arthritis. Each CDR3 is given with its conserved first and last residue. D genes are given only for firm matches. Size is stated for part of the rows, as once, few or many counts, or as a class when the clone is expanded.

DNA: TGTGCCAGCAGCTTAGGGTGGGACCACCAAGAGACCCAGTACTTC
CDR3: CASSLGWDHQETQYF
V: TRBV7-9
J: TRBJ2-5
size: .
D: .

DNA: TGTGCCAGCAGCCCACCGCCAGGGGGGCGCGGCACTGAAGCTTTCTTT
CDR3: CASSPPPGGRGTEAFF
V: TRBV7-9
J: TRBJ1-1
size: .
D: TRBD1

DNA: TGTGCCAGCAGCTTGGGGGCGGGAACTGAAGCTTTCTTT
CDR3: CASSLGAGTEAFF
V: TRBV11-3
J: TRBJ1-1
size: .
D: .

DNA: TGTGCCAGCAGCGGGCCGTCGGGGGCCAACGTCCTGACTTTC
CDR3: CASSGPSGANVLTF
V: TRBV5-5
J: TRBJ2-6
size: few
D: .

DNA: TGTGCCAGCAGCGTCAACCAGGGGCAGCCCCAGCATTTT
CDR3: CASSVNQGQPQHF
V: TRBV7-8
J: TRBJ1-5
size: few
D: .

DNA: TGCGCCAGCAGCCAAGGTAGACTGAACACCGGGGAGCTGTTTTTT
CDR3: CASSQGRLNTGELFF
V: TRBV4-1
J: TRBJ2-2
size: .
D: .

DNA: TGTGCCAGCAGTTTATATGGGACAGGCCAAGAGACCCAGTACTTC
CDR3: CASSLYGTGQETQYF
V: TRBV27
J: TRBJ2-5
size: .
D: TRBD1

DNA: TGTGCCAGCAGCGTTGCTGGGGAGTATGAGCAGTTCTTC
CDR3: CASSVAGEYEQFF
V: TRBV9
J: TRBJ2-1
size: .
D: .

DNA: TGTGCCAGCAGTTCCAGACAGGGGGCTGTTGGCTACACCTTC
CDR3: CASSSRQGAVGYTF
V: TRBV2
J: TRBJ1-2
size: .
D: TRBD1

DNA: TGTGCCAGCAGTCCTGGGGGCAGGGTTGAAAAACTGTTTTTT
CDR3: CASSPGGRVEKLFF
V: TRBV6-5
J: TRBJ1-4
size: .
D: .

DNA: TGTGCCACCAGCAGAAGGGATCGGGTAGGGGATTCACCCCTCCACTTT
CDR3: CATSRRDRVGDSPLHF
V: TRBV15
J: TRBJ1-6
size: .
D: .

DNA: TGTGCCAGCAGGGGGACGGACTACGAGCAGTACTTC
CDR3: CASRGTDYEQYF
V: TRBV27
J: TRBJ2-7
size: .
D: .

DNA: TGTGCCAGCAGTCCCGGGACTAGCGGGGGACCCTTCCAAGAGACCCAGTACTTC
CDR3: CASSPGTSGGPFQETQYF
V: TRBV27
J: TRBJ2-5
size: .
D: TRBD2

DNA: TGTGCCAGCAGCGTAGCCCAAGGGGTCGACCACACAGATACGCAGTATTTT
CDR3: CASSVAQGVDHTDTQYF
V: TRBV9
J: TRBJ2-3
size: .
D: .

DNA: TGTGCCACCAGCGATTCTAGCGGGGGGAACAATGAGCAGTTCTTC
CDR3: CATSDSSGGNNEQFF
V: TRBV15
J: TRBJ2-1
size: .
D: TRBD2

DNA: TGTGCCAGCAGACCCGGAGTGGGCAATCAGCCCCAGCATTTT
CDR3: CASRPGVGNQPQHF
V: TRBV5-5
J: TRBJ1-5
size: few
D: .

DNA: TGCGCCAGCAGCCAAGATCCAGGGCAGGGGAATGAGCAGTTCTTC
CDR3: CASSQDPGQGNEQFF
V: TRBV4-1
J: TRBJ2-1
size: once
D: .

DNA: TGTGCCAGCAGTTTATACTCCCCTAACTACTACGAGCAGTACTTC
CDR3: CASSLYSPNYYEQYF
V: TRBV27
J: TRBJ2-7
size: .
D: .

DNA: TGTGCCAGCAGTGAAGTCGGGACTAGCGGGGGGTGGAACACCGGGGAGCTGTTTTTT
CDR3: CASSEVGTSGGWNTGELFF
V: TRBV2
J: TRBJ2-2
size: .
D: TRBD2

DNA: TGTGCCAGCAACACAGGGGATAGCAATCAGCCCCAGCATTTT
CDR3: CASNTGDSNQPQHF
V: TRBV6-6
J: TRBJ1-5
size: .
D: TRBD1